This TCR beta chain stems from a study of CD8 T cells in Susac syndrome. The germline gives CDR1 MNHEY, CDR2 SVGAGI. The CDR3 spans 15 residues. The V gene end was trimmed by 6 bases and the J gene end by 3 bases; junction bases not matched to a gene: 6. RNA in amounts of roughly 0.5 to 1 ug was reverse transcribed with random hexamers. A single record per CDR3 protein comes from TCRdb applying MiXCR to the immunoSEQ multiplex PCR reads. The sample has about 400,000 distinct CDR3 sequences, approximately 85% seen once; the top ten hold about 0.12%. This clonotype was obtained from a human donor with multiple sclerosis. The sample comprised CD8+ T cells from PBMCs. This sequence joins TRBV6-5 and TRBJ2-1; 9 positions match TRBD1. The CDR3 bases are TGTGCCAGCAGATTTGGGGGACAGGGCTACAATGAGCAGTTCTTC. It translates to CASRFGGQGYNEQFF.